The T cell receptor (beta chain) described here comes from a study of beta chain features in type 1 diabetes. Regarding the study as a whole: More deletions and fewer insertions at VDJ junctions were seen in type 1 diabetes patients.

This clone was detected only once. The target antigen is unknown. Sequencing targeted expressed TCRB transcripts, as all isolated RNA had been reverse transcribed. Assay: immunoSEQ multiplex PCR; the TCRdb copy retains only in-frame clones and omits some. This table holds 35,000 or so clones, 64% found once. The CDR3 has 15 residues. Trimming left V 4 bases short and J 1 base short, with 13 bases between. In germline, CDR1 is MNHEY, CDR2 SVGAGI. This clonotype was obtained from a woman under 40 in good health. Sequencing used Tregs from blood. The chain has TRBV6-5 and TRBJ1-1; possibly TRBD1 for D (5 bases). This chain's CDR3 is CASSLGDGRNTEAFF. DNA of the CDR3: TGTGCCAGCAGTTTGGGGGACGGGAGGAACACTGAAGCTTTCTTT.